The 21 T cell receptor beta chains listed next were all sequenced from one sample in a study of shared clonotypes between healthy human individuals. Generated by immunoSEQ multiplex PCR, the TCRdb table keeps only in-frame clones and is missing some. The sample comprises around 500,000 clones, 60% to 85% of which are singletons, and 13% rests with the top ten. Sequenced material: PBMCs. These receptors were collected from a woman in her thirties or forties in good health. Some clones in this sample may be carry-over from other donors' samples.

The CDR3 coding sequence is TGTGCCAGCAGCTTGACTGGTACTACCACCTACAATGAGCAGTTCTTC. Encoded protein: CASSLTGTTTYNEQFF. The chain has TRBV5-6 and TRBJ2-1; D is unclear. This CDR3 spans 16 amino acids. V lost 1 base and J lost 2, with 13 bases in between. The germline V gene has CDR1 SGHDT and CDR2 YYEEEE.

V gene TRBV9 combines with J gene TRBJ1-4; no reliable D call. There are 15 residues in the CDR3. The V gene's germline CDR1 is SGDLS and CDR2 YYNGEE. The V gene lost 6 bases and the J gene lost 3 bases, with 15 bases spanning the gap. Written as DNA, the CDR3 is TGTGCCAGCACCCTTGGACGGGGTTCTAATGAAAAACTGTTTTTT. Protein sequence: CASTLGRGSNEKLFF.

The chain couples TRBV7-9 to TRBJ2-2; 7 bases are shared with TRBD2. V gave up 5 bases and J gave up 3 bases; unmatched junction bases: 3. This CDR3 spans 14 amino acids. Germline V lookup: CDR1 SEHNR, CDR2 FQNEAQ (reference sequence). CDR3 DNA sequence: TGTGCCAGCAGCCCGAGCGGGGACACCGGGGAGCTGTTTTTT. Protein product: CASSPSGDTGELFF.

V is TRBV5-6 and J is TRBJ2-2; D unclear. Trimming pared 7 bases from V and 5 bases from J, leaving 12 bases between. The CDR3 covers 13 residues. Germline V gene sequence: CDR1 SGHDT, CDR2 YYEEEE. CDR3 coding DNA: TGTGCCAGCCGAGGAAGGAGAACCGGGGAGCTGTTTTTT. Residues: CASRGRRTGELFF.

The genes are TRBV9 and TRBJ2-3, with D perhaps TRBD2 (6 bases). V was clipped by 1 base and J by 5 bases, with 14 bases between them. The length of the CDR3 is 15 residues. In germline, CDR1 is SGDLS, CDR2 YYNGEE. CDR3 DNA: TGTGCCAGCAGCGTACTTACGGGAGCCGGAGATACGCAGTATTTT. This translates into CASSVLTGAGDTQYF.

This rearrangement joins TRBV28 to TRBJ2-3, with 7 bases aligning to TRBD1. Germline values: CDR1 MDHEN, CDR2 SYDVKM. With 1 base clipped from V and 9 bases from J, the junction kept 10 bases outside the gene matches. CDR3 length: 15 amino acids. CDR3 in amino acids: CASSLYSPLQGTQYF. CDR3 coding DNA: TGTGCCAGCAGTTTATATAGTCCCCTACAGGGGACGCAGTATTTT. Full variable domain (rest looked up from reference TRBV28 and TRBJ2-3): DVKVTQSSRYLVKRTGEKVFLECVQDMDHENMFWYRQDPGLGLRLIYFSYDVKMKEKGDIPEGYSVSREKKERFSLILESASTNQTSMYLCASSLYSPLQGTQYFGPGTRLTVL.

The gene calls are TRBV5-1 and TRBJ2-3; 7 positions match TRBD1. Germline V gene data show CDR1 as SGHRS and CDR2 as YFSETQ. J gave up 4 bases and V 1 base, and 3 bases lay outside the gene matches. The CDR3 is 14 amino acids. DNA of the CDR3: TGCGCCAGCAGCTTGCAACAGGGGTCAGATACGCAGTATTTT. Its protein product is CASSLQQGSDTQYF.

This clone was detected many times. Other DNA sequences from this sample encode an identical CDR3 as well. The rearrangement joins TRBV28 to TRBJ1-4; no definite D call. The V and J ends lost 3 bases and 6 bases respectively, with 2 bases between them. The CDR3 has 11 amino acids. Per the germline V gene, CDR1 is MDHEN and CDR2 is SYDVKM. CDR3 in DNA: TGTGCCAGCAGTTTGGATGAAAAACTGTTTTTT. It codes for CASSLDEKLFF. The whole variable domain, remainder taken from reference TRBV28 and TRBJ1-4, is DVKVTQSSRYLVKRTGEKVFLECVQDMDHENMFWYRQDPGLGLRLIYFSYDVKMKEKGDIPEGYSVSREKKERFSLILESASTNQTSMYLCASSLDEKLFFGSGTQLSVL.

The chain links TRBV5-5 to TRBJ1-5; no definite D call. Germline-derived CDR1 and CDR2 are SGHKS and YYEKEE (reference sequence). CDR3 size: 14 residues. V was trimmed by 2 bases and J by 3 bases, leaving 9 bases between them. The CDR3 DNA is TGTGCCAGCAGCTTAGTAGGGAACAATCAGCCCCAGCATTTT. Amino acids: CASSLVGNNQPQHF.

The V and J genes are TRBV2 and TRBJ2-3, with D perhaps matching TRBD1 (6 bases). Germline lookup yields CDR1 SNHLY and CDR2 FYNNEI. V was shortened by 6 bases and J by 5 bases, with 15 bases between the two germline ends. The CDR3 consists of 14 residues. The CDR3 region has the DNA TGTGCCAGCAGGGCGTGGGGGCGTGGAGATACGCAGTATTTT. The encoded protein is CASRAWGRGDTQYF. Together with reference TRBV2 and TRBJ2-3, the CDR3 gives the full variable domain: EPEVTQTPSHQVTQMGQEVILRCVPISNHLYFYWYRQILGQKVEFLVSFYNNEISEKSEIFDDQFSVERPDGSNFTLKIRSTKLEDSAMYFCASRAWGRGDTQYFGPGTRLTVL.

The V gene is TRBV5-1, the J gene TRBJ2-7, with a weak D call TRBD2 (6 bases). The V gene lost 0 bases and the J gene lost 3 bases, with 10 bases spanning the gap. CDR3 length: 14 amino acids. Germline V lookup: CDR1 SGHRS, CDR2 YFSETQ. In nucleotides, the CDR3 is TGCGCCAGCAGCTTGGATAGCGGCCGCTACGAGCAGTACTTC. Its protein is CASSLDSGRYEQYF.

The genes are TRBV10-3 and TRBJ1-5; D gene unclear. CDR3 size: 14 residues. The V end was cut by 8 bases, the J end by 3 bases, with 14 bases between. From germline, CDR1 is ENHRY and CDR2 SYGVKD. The CDR3: CAISETGINQPQHF. DNA of the CDR3: TGTGCCATCTCCGAAACGGGGATCAATCAGCCCCAGCATTTT.

This sequence joins TRBV6-6 and TRBJ2-7; D remains unclear. V lost 4 bases to trimming and J lost 1 base, with 8 bases between them. There are 13 residues in the CDR3. Looked up from germline, CDR1 is MNHNY and CDR2 is SVGAGI (reference sequence). The CDR3 spells CASSSPGSYEQYF. The DNA for the CDR3 is TGTGCCAGCAGTTCGCCCGGATCCTACGAGCAGTACTTC.

In the case of this clone: The sample holds other DNA sequences that translate to the same CDR3. The V gene is TRBV5-1, the J gene TRBJ2-2; 11 nucleotides match TRBD2. Germline V gene lookup returns CDR1 SGHRS and CDR2 YFSETQ. This CDR3 region has 16 residues. V was clipped by 4 bases and J by 2 bases; unmatched bases: 4. The CDR3 coding sequence is TGCGCCAGCAGCCCAGGGACTAGCGGCAACACCGGGGAGCTGTTTTTT. Translated: CASSPGTSGNTGELFF.

This chain joins TRBV10-3 and TRBJ1-2, with D unresolved. CDR3 size: 15 residues. V lost 4 bases and J 0 bases, leaving 12 bases between the germline ends. CDR1 and CDR2 (germline): ENHRY, SYGVKD. CDR3 residues: CAISGAPTSNYGYTF. CDR3 DNA: TGTGCCATCAGTGGGGCGCCCACTTCTAACTATGGCTACACCTTC.

This chain uses TRBV6-6 with TRBJ2-7; 8 nucleotides match TRBD2. After removal of 5 bases from V and 2 bases from J, the junction contained 8 bases not matched to a gene. The germline V gene encodes CDR1 MNHNY and CDR2 SVGAGI (reference sequence). The CDR3 extends over 15 amino acids. CDR3 region: CASSPRSGGPYEQYF. DNA for the CDR3: TGTGCCAGCAGTCCGAGGAGCGGGGGACCCTACGAGCAGTACTTC.

The chain carries TRBV7-9 and TRBJ1-2, with TRBD1 as a possible D gene (6 bases). The CDR3 is made up of 13 amino acids. Germline-derived CDR1 and CDR2 are SEHNR and FQNEAQ (reference sequence). Trimming took 1 base from V and 7 from J, leaving 10 bases between them. The CDR3 reads CASSLGRGSGYTF. CDR3 coding DNA: TGTGCCAGCAGCTTAGGGAGGGGGAGTGGCTACACCTTC. Based on the CDR3 plus reference TRBV7-9 and TRBJ1-2, the full variable domain is DTGVSQNPRHKITKRGQNVTFRCDPISEHNRLYWYRQTLGQGPEFLTYFQNEAQLEKSRLLSDRFSAERPKGSFSTLEIQRTEQGDSAMYLCASSLGRGSGYTFGSGTRLTVV.

The CDR3, as DNA: TGTGCCAGCAGCGTAGTAGGCAGGGACACTGAAGCTTTCTTT. This codes for CASSVVGRDTEAFF. The chain joins TRBV9 to TRBJ1-1; perhaps TRBD1 as D (5 bases). Germline V gene data show CDR1 as SGDLS and CDR2 as YYNGEE. The CDR3 has 14 residues. Between the trimmed V and J ends, which lost 0 bases and 3 bases, there was a span of 9 bases.

The chain is built from TRBV28 and TRBJ2-7; D unresolved. The V gene lost 5 bases and the J gene lost 0 bases, with 14 bases spanning the gap. Germline CDR1 is MDHEN and CDR2 is SYDVKM. The CDR3 has 15 amino acids. CDR3 in DNA: TGTGCCAGCAGTCCGTGGGGTAGCAGCTCCTACGAGCAGTACTTC. Protein product: CASSPWGSSSYEQYF.

Remarks on this clone: Other DNA variants within this sample encode the same CDR3. The gene calls are TRBV28 and TRBJ2-3, with D possibly being TRBD1 (6 bases). Between the trimmed V and J ends, which lost 6 bases and 3 bases, there was a span of 16 bases. The CDR3 is 15 residues long. Germline CDR1 is MDHEN and CDR2 is SYDVKM. The CDR3 reads CASSFNRVVTDTQYF. CDR3 sequence (DNA): TGTGCCAGCAGCTTTAACAGGGTGGTGACAGATACGCAGTATTTT.

There are a few counts of this clone. The V call is TRBV18, the J call TRBJ2-2; TRBD1 agrees at 7 bases. J was trimmed by 4 bases and V by 3 bases; bases with no gene match: 8. Looked up from germline, CDR1 is KGHSH and CDR2 is LQKENI. The CDR3 covers 16 residues. CDR3 protein: CASSPISTGVTGELFF. The CDR3 DNA sequence: TGTGCCAGCTCACCGATATCCACAGGGGTCACCGGGGAGCTGTTTTTT.